This TCR beta chain was recovered during a study of cytomegalovirus exposure and HLA in healthy donors. Notes on the study in general: It was reported that TCR beta sequences correctly inferred the HLA-A and HLA-B alleles for most subjects.

Both 60 Vbeta primers and 13 Jbeta primers went into the PCR. The assay was immunoSEQ multiplex PCR, and TCRdb's table has in-frame clones only and misses some. The data show more than 95,000 clones, 10% seen once. Per germline, CDR1 SEHNR and CDR2 FQNEAQ (reference sequence). The CDR3 runs to 14 residues. J gave up 1 base and V 6 bases, and 5 bases lay outside the gene matches. Comment on this clone: The antigen remains unidentified.

The chain links TRBV7-9 to TRBJ1-1; 7 positions agree with TRBD1. The sequenced sample consisted of PBMCs. This receptor was identified in a woman aged 18 to 35 in good health and CMV-seropositive. CDR3 nucleotides: TGTGCCAGCAGTTTCTGGGACAGGAACACTGAAGCTTTCTTT. Its translation: CASSFWDRNTEAFF.